The clone carrying this T cell receptor (beta chain) was seen a handful of times. Its antigen is unknown. As for time point: patch test 3, about 24 weeks after DPC sensitization. Treatment described: therapeutic diphenylcyclopropenone sensitization with weekly scalp DPC. Unfractionated whole blood yielded total RNA. This sample was included in a study of human T cells and chemical hapten exposure. In the study overall: Patients additionally received therapeutic doses of diphenylcyclopropenone on the scalp once a week, and this continued throughout the roughly 25-week study.

V lost 6 bases to trimming and J lost 4 bases; unmatched junction nucleotides: 5. The germline gives CDR1 SQVTM, CDR2 ANQGSEA. The CDR3 length is 13 residues. For the library, individual cDNA molecules each received unique molecular identifiers. Each CDR3 protein gets one entry after TCRdb re-called the RACE reads with MiXCR. The sample lists 35,000 to 45,000 distinct CDR3 sequences; about 13% were seen once. Study results and limitations: Positive correlation was observed between PT1 expanded TCR counts and patch test score. TCRs whose frequency exceeded 1 in 1000 remained the same following DPC sensitization.

The sequences come from whole blood, collected in connection with sensitization to the hapten diphenylcyclopropenone (DPC). The clonotype originates from a woman in her forties with alopecia areata. Some clones in this sample may be carry-over from other donors' samples. This rearrangement joins TRBV29-1 to TRBJ2-5, with TRBD2 matching over 10 bases. The CDR3 here is CSVAGGPGETQYF. The CDR3 DNA sequence: TGCAGCGTAGCGGGAGGGCCGGGAGAGACCCAGTACTTC. The entire variable domain, with the rest obtained from reference TRBV29-1 and TRBJ2-5, is as follows: SAVISQKPSRDICQRGTSLTIQCQVDSQVTMMFWYRQQPGQSLTLIATANQGSEATYESGFVIDKFPISRPNLTFSTLTVSNMSPEDSSIYLCSVAGGPGETQYFGPGTRLLVL.